This T cell receptor beta chain was captured by sequencing in a study of lymphopenia after photon versus proton radiotherapy. General observations from the study: After lymphocyte nadir, photon-treated repertoires showed oligoclonal expansion, especially CD8+ Temra. Photon-treated patients lost naive T cells and TCR diversity; proton-treated stayed stable. Survival link was tested only in deceased patients; proton benefit remains a possibility.

Trimming stripped 4 bases from V and 4 bases from J, with 10 bases between. Looked up from germline, CDR1 is GTSNPN and CDR2 is SVGIG (reference sequence). CDR3 size: 12 residues. The protocol was immunoSEQ multiplex PCR, while the TCRdb copy is restricted to in-frame clones and leaves out a portion. The sample carries tens of thousands of clones, 84% recorded once. In regard to this clone: Its antigen is unknown.

This receptor was identified in a man in his fifties or sixties with pancreatic cancer. The sample consisted of peripheral blood, taken from a patient treated with proton-based radiotherapy. This chain uses TRBV30 with TRBJ1-2; D is unclear. As DNA, the CDR3 is TGTGCCTGGACTGCAGCTCTCTATGGCTACACCTTC. It codes for CAWTAALYGYTF.